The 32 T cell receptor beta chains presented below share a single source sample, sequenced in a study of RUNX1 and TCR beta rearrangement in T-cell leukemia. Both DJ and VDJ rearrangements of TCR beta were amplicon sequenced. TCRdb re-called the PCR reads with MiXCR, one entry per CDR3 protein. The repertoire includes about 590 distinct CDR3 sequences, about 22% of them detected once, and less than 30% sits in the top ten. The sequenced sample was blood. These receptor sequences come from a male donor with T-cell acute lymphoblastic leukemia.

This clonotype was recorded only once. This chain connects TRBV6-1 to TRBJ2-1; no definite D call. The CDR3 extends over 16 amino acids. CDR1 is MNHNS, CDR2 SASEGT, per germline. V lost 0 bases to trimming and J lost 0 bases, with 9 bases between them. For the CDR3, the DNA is TGTGCCAGCAGTGAAGCACAGCGCATCTCCTACAATGAGCAGTTCTTC. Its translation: CASSEAQRISYNEQFF.

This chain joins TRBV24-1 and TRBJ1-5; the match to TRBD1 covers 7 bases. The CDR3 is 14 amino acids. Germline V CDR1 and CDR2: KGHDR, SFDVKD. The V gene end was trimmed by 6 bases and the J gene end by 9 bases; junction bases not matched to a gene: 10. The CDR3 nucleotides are TGTGCCACCAGTTCGAGACAGGGTCCTTGGCCCCAGCATTTT. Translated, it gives CATSSRQGPWPQHF.

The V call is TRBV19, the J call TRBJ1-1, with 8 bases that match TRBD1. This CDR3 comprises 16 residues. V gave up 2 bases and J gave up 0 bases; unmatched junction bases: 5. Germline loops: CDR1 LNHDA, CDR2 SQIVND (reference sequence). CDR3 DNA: TGTGCCAGTAGTATATCACACAGGGGGATGAACACTGAAGCTTTCTTT. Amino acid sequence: CASSISHRGMNTEAFF. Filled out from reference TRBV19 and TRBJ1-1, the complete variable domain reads DGGITQSPKYLFRKEGQNVTLSCEQNLNHDAMYWYRQDPGQGLRLIYYSQIVNDFQKGDIAEGYSVSREKKESFPLTVTSAQKNPTAFYLCASSISHRGMNTEAFFGQGTRLTVV.

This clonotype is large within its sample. CDR3 sequence: CASSLDRDTEAFF. As DNA, the CDR3 is TGTGCCAGCAGCTTAGACAGGGACACTGAAGCTTTCTTT. The chain combines TRBV5-6 with TRBJ1-1, with TRBD1 matching over 7 bases. CDR3 length equals 13 residues. V was pared by 2 bases and J by 3 bases, with 1 base of the junction left unmatched. Germline V gives CDR1 SGHDT, CDR2 YYEEEE.

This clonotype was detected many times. The CDR3 loop is CASRGHYEQYF. In DNA form, the CDR3 reads TGTGCCAGCAGGGGACACTACGAGCAGTACTTC. The rearrangement links TRBV2 to TRBJ2-7; tentative D call: TRBD1 (6 bases). The CDR3 runs 11 residues. Germline V lookup: CDR1 SNHLY, CDR2 FYNNEI. V dropped 6 bases and J dropped 3 bases, with 6 bases sitting between them.

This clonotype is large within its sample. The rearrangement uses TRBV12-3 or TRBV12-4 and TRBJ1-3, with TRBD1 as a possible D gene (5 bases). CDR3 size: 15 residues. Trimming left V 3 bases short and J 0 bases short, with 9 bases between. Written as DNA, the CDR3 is TGTGCCAGCAGTTTTGACAGCTCCTCTGGAAACACCATATATTTT. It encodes CASSFDSSSGNTIYF.

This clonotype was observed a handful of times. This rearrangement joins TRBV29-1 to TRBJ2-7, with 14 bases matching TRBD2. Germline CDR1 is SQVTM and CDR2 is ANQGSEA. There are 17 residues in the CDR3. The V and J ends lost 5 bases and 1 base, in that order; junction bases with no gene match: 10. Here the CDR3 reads CSVKTGLAGDRSYEQYF. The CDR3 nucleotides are TGCAGCGTTAAGACGGGACTAGCGGGAGATAGATCCTACGAGCAGTACTTC.

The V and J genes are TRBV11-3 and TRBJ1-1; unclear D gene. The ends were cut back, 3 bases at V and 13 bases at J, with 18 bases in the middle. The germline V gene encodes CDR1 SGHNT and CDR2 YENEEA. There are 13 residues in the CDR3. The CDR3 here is CASSFTISSGVFF. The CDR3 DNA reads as TGTGCCAGCAGCTTTACAATTTCCTCTGGAGTTTTCTTT.

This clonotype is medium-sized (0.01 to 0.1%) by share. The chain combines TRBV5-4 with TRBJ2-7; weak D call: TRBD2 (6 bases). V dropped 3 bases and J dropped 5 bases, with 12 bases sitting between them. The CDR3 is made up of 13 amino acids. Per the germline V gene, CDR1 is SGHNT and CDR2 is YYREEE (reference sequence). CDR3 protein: CASSSAGLNEQYF. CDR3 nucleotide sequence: TGTGCCAGCAGCTCAGCCGGACTAAACGAGCAGTACTTC. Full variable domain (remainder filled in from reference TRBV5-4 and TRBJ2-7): ETGVTQSPTHLIKTRGQQVTLRCSSQSGHNTVSWYQQALGQGPQFIFQYYREEENGRGNFPPRFSGLQFPNYSSELNVNALELDDSALYLCASSSAGLNEQYFGPGTRLTVT.

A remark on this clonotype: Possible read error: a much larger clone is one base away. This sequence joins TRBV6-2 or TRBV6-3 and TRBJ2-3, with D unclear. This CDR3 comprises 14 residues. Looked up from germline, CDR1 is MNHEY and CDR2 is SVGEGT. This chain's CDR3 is CASNYSIMADTQYF. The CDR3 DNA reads TGTGCCAGCAATTACTCGATTATGGCAGATACGCAGTATTTT.

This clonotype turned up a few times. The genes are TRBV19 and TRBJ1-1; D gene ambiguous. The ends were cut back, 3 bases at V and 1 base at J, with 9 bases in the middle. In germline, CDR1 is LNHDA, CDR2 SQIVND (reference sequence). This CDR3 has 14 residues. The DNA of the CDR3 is TGTGCCAGTAGTATCCATCAGAAGAACACTGAAGCTTTCTTT. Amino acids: CASSIHQKNTEAFF.

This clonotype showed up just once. The CDR3 here is CASSLVGREEGEQFF. The CDR3 coding sequence is TGTGCCAGCAGCTTAGTCGGGCGGGAGGAGGGTGAGCAGTTCTTC. V and J are TRBV7-6 and TRBJ2-1; 8 bases map to TRBD2. After removal of 1 base from V and 9 bases from J, the junction contained 8 bases not matched to a gene. Germline lookup yields CDR1 SGHVS and CDR2 FNYEAQ. The CDR3 sequence is 15 residues long.

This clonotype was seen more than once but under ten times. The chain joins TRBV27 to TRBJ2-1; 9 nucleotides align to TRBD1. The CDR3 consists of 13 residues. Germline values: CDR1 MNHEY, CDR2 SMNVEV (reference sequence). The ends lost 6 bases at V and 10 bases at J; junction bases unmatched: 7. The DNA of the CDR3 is TGTGCCAGCAGGGACAGGGGCTCGGGGGAGCAGTTCTTC. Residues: CASRDRGSGEQFF.

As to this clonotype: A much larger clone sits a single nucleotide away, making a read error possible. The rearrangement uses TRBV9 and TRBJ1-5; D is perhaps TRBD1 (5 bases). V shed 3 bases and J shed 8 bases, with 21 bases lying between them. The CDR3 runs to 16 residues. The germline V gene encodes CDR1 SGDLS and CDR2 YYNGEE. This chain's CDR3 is CASSADAGTPEEPQHF. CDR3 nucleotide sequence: TGTGCCAGCAGCGCAGATGCAGGGACCCCAGAGGAGCCCCAGCATTTT.

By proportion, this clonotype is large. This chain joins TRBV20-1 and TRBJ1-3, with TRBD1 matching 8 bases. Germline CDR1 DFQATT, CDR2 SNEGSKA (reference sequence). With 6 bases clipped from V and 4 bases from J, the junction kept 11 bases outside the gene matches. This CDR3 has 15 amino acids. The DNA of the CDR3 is TGCAGTGCACAACAGGGGGAATCTATCGGAAACACCATATATTTT. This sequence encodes CSAQQGESIGNTIYF.

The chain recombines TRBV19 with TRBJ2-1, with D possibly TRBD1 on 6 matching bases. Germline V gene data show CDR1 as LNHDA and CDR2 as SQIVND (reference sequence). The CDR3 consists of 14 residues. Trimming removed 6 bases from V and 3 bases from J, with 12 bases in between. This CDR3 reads CASRQGTYYNEQFF. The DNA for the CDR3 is TGTGCCAGTAGACAGGGAACTTACTACAATGAGCAGTTCTTC.

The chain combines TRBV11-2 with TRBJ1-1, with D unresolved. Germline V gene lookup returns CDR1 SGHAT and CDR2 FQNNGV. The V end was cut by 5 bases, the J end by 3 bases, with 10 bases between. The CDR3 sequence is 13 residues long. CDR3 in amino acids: CASSPRWDTEAFF. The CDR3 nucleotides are TGTGCCAGCAGCCCGCGTTGGGACACTGAAGCTTTCTTT.

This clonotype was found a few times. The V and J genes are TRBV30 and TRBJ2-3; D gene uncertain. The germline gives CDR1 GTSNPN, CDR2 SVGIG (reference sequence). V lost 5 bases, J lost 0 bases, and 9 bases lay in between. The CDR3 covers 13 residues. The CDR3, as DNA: TGTGCCTGGTCGGGCATTAGCACAGATACGCAGTATTTT. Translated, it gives CAWSGISTDTQYF. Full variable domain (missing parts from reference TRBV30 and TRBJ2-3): SQTIHQWPATLVQPVGSPLSLECTVEGTSNPNLYWYRQAAGRGLQLLFYSVGIGQISSEVPQNLSASRPQDRQFILSSKKLLLSDSGFYLCAWSGISTDTQYFGPGTRLTVL.

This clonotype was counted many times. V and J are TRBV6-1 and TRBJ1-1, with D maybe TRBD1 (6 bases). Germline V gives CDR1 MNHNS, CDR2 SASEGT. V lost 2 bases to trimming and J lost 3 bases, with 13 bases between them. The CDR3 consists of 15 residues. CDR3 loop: CASSEKGGRDTEAFF. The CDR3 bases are TGTGCCAGCAGTGAAAAGGGGGGTAGAGACACTGAAGCTTTCTTT.

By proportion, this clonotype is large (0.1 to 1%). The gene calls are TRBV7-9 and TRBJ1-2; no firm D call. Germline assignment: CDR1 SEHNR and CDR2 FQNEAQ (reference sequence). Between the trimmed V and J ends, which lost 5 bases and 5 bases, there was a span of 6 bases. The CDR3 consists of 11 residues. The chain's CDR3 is CASSPFYGYTF. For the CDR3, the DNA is TGTGCCAGCAGCCCGTTTTATGGCTACACCTTC.

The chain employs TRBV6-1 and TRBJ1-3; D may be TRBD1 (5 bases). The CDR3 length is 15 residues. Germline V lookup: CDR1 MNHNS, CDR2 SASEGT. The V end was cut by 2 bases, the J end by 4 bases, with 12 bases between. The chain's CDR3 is CASSESGWDGNTIYF. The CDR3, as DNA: TGTGCCAGCAGTGAATCTGGTTGGGACGGAAACACCATATATTTT.

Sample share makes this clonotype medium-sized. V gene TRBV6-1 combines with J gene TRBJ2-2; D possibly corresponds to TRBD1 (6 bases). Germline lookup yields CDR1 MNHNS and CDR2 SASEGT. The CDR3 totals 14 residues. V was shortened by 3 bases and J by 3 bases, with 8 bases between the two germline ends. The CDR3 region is CASSEAGDTGELFF. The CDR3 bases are TGTGCCAGCAGTGAGGCAGGGGACACCGGGGAGCTGTTTTTT.

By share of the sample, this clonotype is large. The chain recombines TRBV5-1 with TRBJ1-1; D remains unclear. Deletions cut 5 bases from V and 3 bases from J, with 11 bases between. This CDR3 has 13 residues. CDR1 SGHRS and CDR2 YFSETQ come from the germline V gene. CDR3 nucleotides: TGCGCCAGCAGGTCCGCAGATCACACTGAAGCTTTCTTT. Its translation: CASRSADHTEAFF.

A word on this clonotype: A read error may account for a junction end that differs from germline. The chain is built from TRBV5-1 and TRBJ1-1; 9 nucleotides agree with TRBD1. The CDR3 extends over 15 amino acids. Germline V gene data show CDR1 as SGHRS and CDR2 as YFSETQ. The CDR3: CAGSLATGGSTEAFF. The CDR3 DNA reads TGCGCCGGCAGTTTGGCGACAGGGGGTAGCACTGAAGCTTTCTTT. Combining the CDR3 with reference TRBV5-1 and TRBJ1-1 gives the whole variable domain KAGVTQTPRYLIKTRGQQVTLSCSPISGHRSVSWYQQTPGQGLQFLFEYFSETQRNKGNFPGRFSGRQFSNSRSEMNVSTLELGDSALYLCAGSLATGGSTEAFFGQGTRLTVV.

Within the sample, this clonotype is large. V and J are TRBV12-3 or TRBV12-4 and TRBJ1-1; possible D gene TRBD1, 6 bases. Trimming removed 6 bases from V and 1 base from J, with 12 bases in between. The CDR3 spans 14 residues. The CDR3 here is CASRPGQPNTEAFF. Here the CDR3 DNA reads TGTGCCAGCAGACCGGGACAACCGAACACTGAAGCTTTCTTT.

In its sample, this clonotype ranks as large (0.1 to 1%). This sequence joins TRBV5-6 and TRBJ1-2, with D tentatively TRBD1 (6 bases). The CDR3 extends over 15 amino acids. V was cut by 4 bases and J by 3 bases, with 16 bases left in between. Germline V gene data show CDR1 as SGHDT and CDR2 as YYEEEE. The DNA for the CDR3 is TGTGCCAGCAGCCCCTGGGGGGGCCGCGACTATGGCTACACCTTC. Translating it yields CASSPWGGRDYGYTF.

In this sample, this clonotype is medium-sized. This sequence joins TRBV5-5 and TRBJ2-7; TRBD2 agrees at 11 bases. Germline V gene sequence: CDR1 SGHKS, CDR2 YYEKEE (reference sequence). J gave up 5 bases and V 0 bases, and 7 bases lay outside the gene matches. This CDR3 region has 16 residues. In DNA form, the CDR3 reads TGTGCCAGCAGCTTGGAACTAGCGGGAGTGGCCCACGAGCAGTACTTC. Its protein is CASSLELAGVAHEQYF.

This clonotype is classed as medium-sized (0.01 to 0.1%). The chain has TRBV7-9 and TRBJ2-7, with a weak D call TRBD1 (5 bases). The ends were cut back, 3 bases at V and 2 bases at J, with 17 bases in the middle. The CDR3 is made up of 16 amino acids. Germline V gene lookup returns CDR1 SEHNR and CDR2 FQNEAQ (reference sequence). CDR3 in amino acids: CASSLEPARVPYEQYF. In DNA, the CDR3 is TGTGCCAGCAGCTTGGAACCCGCCAGGGTCCCCTACGAGCAGTACTTC.

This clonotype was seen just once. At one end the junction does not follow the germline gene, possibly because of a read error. The CDR3 loop reads CASSPGRLAGGRNEQLF. CDR3 bases: TGTGCCAGCAGCCCCGGGCGACTAGCGGGAGGGAGGAATGAGCAGCTCTTC. The rearrangement uses TRBV7-9 and TRBJ2-1; 14 nucleotides agree with TRBD2. This CDR3 is 17 amino acids long. Germline V CDR1 and CDR2: SEHNR, FQNEAQ (reference sequence).

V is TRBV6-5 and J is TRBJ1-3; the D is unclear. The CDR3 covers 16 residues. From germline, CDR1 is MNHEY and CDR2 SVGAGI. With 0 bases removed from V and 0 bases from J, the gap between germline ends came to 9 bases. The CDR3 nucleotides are TGTGCCAGCAGTTACTCGGCTCTCAGCTCTGGAAACACCATATATTTT. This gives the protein CASSYSALSSGNTIYF.

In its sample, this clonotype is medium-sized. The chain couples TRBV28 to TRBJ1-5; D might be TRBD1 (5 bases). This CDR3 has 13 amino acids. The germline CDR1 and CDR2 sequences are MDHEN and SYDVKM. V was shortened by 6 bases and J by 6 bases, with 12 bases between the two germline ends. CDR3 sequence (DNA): TGTGCCAGCAGACCAGGGACGGCTCAGCCCCAGCATTTT. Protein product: CASRPGTAQPQHF. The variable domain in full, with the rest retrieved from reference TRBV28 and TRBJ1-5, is DVKVTQSSRYLVKRTGEKVFLECVQDMDHENMFWYRQDPGLGLRLIYFSYDVKMKEKGDIPEGYSVSREKKERFSLILESASTNQTSMYLCASRPGTAQPQHFGDGTRLSIL.

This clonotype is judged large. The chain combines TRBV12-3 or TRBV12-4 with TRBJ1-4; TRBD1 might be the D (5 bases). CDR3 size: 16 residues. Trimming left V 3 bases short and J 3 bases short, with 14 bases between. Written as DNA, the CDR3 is TGTGCCAGCAGTTTCGGTGGGGGAGGGTCTAATGAAAAACTGTTTTTT. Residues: CASSFGGGGSNEKLFF.